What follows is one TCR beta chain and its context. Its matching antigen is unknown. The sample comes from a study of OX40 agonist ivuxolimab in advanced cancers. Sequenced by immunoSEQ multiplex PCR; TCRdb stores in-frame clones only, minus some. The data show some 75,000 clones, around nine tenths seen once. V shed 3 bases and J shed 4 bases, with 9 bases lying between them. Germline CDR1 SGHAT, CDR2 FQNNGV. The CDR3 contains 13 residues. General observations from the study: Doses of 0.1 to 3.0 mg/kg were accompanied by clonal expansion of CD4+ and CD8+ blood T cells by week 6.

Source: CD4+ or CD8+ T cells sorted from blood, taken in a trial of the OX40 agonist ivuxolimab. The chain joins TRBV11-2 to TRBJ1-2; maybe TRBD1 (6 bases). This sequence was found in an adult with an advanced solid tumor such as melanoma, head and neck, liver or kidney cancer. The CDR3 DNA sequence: TGTGCCAGCAGCTTGGGGGGCGGCTATGGCTACACCTTC. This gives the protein CASSLGGGYGYTF.